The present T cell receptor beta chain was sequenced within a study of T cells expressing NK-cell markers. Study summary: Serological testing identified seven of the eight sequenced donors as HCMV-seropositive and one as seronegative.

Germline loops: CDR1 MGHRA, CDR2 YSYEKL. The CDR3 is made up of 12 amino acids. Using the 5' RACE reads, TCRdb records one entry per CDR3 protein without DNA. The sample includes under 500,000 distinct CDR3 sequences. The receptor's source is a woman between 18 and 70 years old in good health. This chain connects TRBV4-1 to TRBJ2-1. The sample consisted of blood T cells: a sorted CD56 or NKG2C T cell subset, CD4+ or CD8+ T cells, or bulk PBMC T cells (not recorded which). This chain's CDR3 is CASSEILNEQFF.